The 19 T cell receptor beta chains presented below share a single source sample, sequenced in a study of early T cells in non-severe SARS-CoV-2 infection. One entry per CDR3 protein results from TCRdb running MiXCR on the 5' RACE reads. The sample has about 110,000 distinct CDR3 sequences, 11% seen once. The sample comprised whole blood. Source of these receptors: an adult who was a healthcare worker with PCR-confirmed SARS-CoV-2 infection or an uninfected control (not recorded which).

The gene calls are TRBV7-2 and TRBJ2-4; D is undetermined. Germline V lookup: CDR1 SGHTA, CDR2 FQGNSA. This CDR3 is 14 amino acids long. V lost 4 bases and J 7 bases, leaving 14 bases between the germline ends. The CDR3 spells CASSSTGGMNIQYF. The CDR3 bases are TGTGCCAGCAGCTCTACCGGTGGGATGAACATTCAGTACTTC.

Ten or more counts support this clonotype. The chain carries TRBV7-2 and TRBJ2-1; tentatively, D is TRBD1 or TRBD2 (6 bases each). CDR3 length: 11 residues. Trimming removed 6 bases at V and 10 bases at J, with 10 bases between. Germline CDR1 is SGHTA and CDR2 is FQGNSA. The CDR3 loop reads CASSGGPEQFF. In nucleotides, the CDR3 is TGTGCCAGCAGTGGGGGGCCCGAGCAGTTCTTC. Full variable domain (outside the CDR3, taken from reference TRBV7-2 and TRBJ2-1): GAGVSQSPSNKVTEKGKDVELRCDPISGHTALYWYRQSLGQGLEFLIYFQGNSAPDKSGLPSDRFSAERTGGSVSTLTIQRTQQEDSAVYLCASSGGPEQFFGPGTRLTVL.

The J gene is TRBJ2-1, the V gene TRBV7-2; D uncertain. The CDR3 is made up of 15 amino acids. Germline V gene sequence: CDR1 SGHTA, CDR2 FQGNSA. V gave up 2 bases and J gave up 10 bases, with 18 bases separating them. The CDR3 DNA reads as TGTGCCAGCAGCTTAAGTCTTCGTGACTGGGTGGAGCAGTTCTTC. As protein: CASSLSLRDWVEQFF.

This chain connects TRBV10-3 to TRBJ1-2, with no clear D. The CDR3 is 14 residues long. Deletions cut 2 bases from V and 8 bases from J, with 15 bases between. The germline gives CDR1 ENHRY, CDR2 SYGVKD. The DNA of the CDR3 is TGTGCCATCAGTGAGAGAGGCGGGCCGGAGGGCTACACCTTC. Its protein product is CAISERGGPEGYTF.

V usage is TRBV12-3 or TRBV12-4 and J usage is TRBJ2-1; D is ambiguous. V was pared by 5 bases and J by 7 bases, with 12 bases between. This CDR3 is built from 13 residues. The CDR3 DNA is TGTGCCAGCAGTCCCCCCACCTTGAATGAGCAGTTCTTC. Translated: CASSPPTLNEQFF.

This rearrangement joins TRBV4-1 to TRBJ2-1; D is undetermined. The CDR3 contains 13 residues. In germline, CDR1 is MGHRA, CDR2 YSYEKL. With 3 bases removed from V and 7 bases from J, the gap between germline ends came to 10 bases. CDR3 loop: CASSHFLGNEQFF. The DNA of the CDR3 is TGCGCCAGCAGCCACTTCCTGGGGAATGAGCAGTTCTTC.

This clonotype was observed at least ten times. The genes are TRBV4-3 and TRBJ2-7, with a tentative D call TRBD1 (5 bases). Germline CDR1 LGHNA, CDR2 YSLEER. V was trimmed by 1 base and J by 4 bases, leaving 11 bases between them. The CDR3 totals 14 residues. CDR3 in DNA: TGCGCCAGCAGCCAAGTCCCAGGGTTTTACGAGCAGTACTTC. Translated, it gives CASSQVPGFYEQYF.

CDR3 residues: CASSLAGRPSEQYF. The CDR3 coding sequence is TGTGCCAGCAGCTTAGCTGGGAGGCCTAGCGAGCAGTACTTC. V gene TRBV11-2 combines with J gene TRBJ2-7; D is perhaps TRBD2 (6 bases). The CDR3 length is 14 residues. V was pared by 1 base and J by 6 bases, with 13 bases between. The germline V gene encodes CDR1 SGHAT and CDR2 FQNNGV. Looking up the rest from reference TRBV11-2 and TRBJ2-7 gives the full variable domain: EAGVAQSPRYKIIEKRQSVAFWCNPISGHATLYWYQQILGQGPKLLIQFQNNGVVDDSQLPKDRFSAERLKGVDSTLKIQPAKLEDSAVYLCASSLAGRPSEQYFGPGTRLTVT.

This chain joins TRBV6-5 and TRBJ1-3, with a possible D match to TRBD1 (5 bases). The ends were cut back, 5 bases at V and 3 bases at J, with 11 bases in the middle. CDR1 MNHEY and CDR2 SVGAGI come from the germline V gene. This CDR3 is 14 amino acids long. For the CDR3, the DNA is TGTGCCAGCAGTGCCAGGGTGGGTGGAAACACCATATATTTT. The encoded protein is CASSARVGGNTIYF.

There are a few counts of this clonotype. The chain carries TRBV4-1 and TRBJ2-3; 7 bases agree with TRBD2. This CDR3 is built from 17 residues. Unmatched junction bases numbered 7, after V lost 0 bases and J lost 1 base. Germline V gives CDR1 MGHRA, CDR2 YSYEKL. This chain's CDR3 is CASSQDPGGFGTDTQYF. In DNA, the CDR3 is TGCGCCAGCAGCCAAGATCCCGGGGGGTTCGGCACAGATACGCAGTATTTT.

The gene calls are TRBV14 and TRBJ1-2; no firm D call. Trimming took 3 bases from V and 5 from J, leaving 10 bases between them. The germline V gene encodes CDR1 SGHDN and CDR2 FVKESK. This CDR3 is built from 13 residues. The CDR3 sequence: CASSHLEQYGYTF. In DNA, the CDR3 is TGTGCCAGCAGCCACTTAGAACAGTATGGCTACACCTTC.

This clonotype was observed once. V usage is TRBV5-1 and J usage is TRBJ2-3; D possibly corresponds to TRBD2 (5 bases). Trimming removed 3 bases at V and 2 bases at J, with 19 bases between. This CDR3 contains 17 residues. The germline gives CDR1 SGHRS, CDR2 YFSETQ. The CDR3 sequence is CASSSTLRLAITDTQYF. CDR3 in DNA: TGCGCCAGCAGCTCTACCCTTAGGCTAGCTATCACAGATACGCAGTATTTT.

This clonotype appeared many times. The CDR3 nucleotides are TGCAGTGCTAGACGGGGGTTTAAGGGTGAAGCTTTCTTT. The encoded protein is CSARRGFKGEAFF. The chain employs TRBV20-1 and TRBJ1-1; maybe TRBD1 (5 bases). Germline V gene data show CDR1 as DFQATT and CDR2 as SNEGSKA (reference sequence). V was pared by 2 bases and J by 7 bases, with 14 bases between. CDR3 size: 13 residues.

This clonotype was picked up many times. The chain is built from TRBV12-3 or TRBV12-4 and TRBJ1-1, with 7 positions matching TRBD1. The trim removed 5 bases at V and 4 bases at J, leaving 13 bases unmatched. The CDR3 consists of 16 residues. The chain's CDR3 is CASSPPRQGLSTEAFF. Here the CDR3 DNA reads TGTGCCAGCAGTCCACCCCGACAGGGCTTGAGCACTGAAGCTTTCTTT.

This clonotype appeared many times. The chain is built from TRBV11-2 and TRBJ1-3, with a weak D call TRBD1 (6 bases). The length of the CDR3 is 18 residues. Deletions cut 3 bases from V and 2 bases from J, with 20 bases between. Germline V gene data show CDR1 as SGHAT and CDR2 as FQNNGV. The CDR3 here is CASSFSGRLGGPGNTIYF. CDR3 sequence (DNA): TGTGCCAGCAGCTTTAGTGGTCGACTGGGGGGCCCTGGAAACACCATATATTTT.

The gene calls are TRBV5-8 and TRBJ2-3; D unclear. The germline V and J ends were trimmed by 4 bases and 8 bases, with 8 bases remaining between them. In germline, CDR1 is SGHTS, CDR2 YDEGEE. The CDR3 extends over 11 amino acids. CDR3 coding DNA: TGTGCCAGCAGCAAGGGTGGTACGCAGTATTTT. Its protein product is CASSKGGTQYF.

The chain combines TRBV11-2 with TRBJ2-7, with a tentative D call TRBD1 (6 bases). Looked up from germline, CDR1 is SGHAT and CDR2 is FQNNGV. CDR3 size: 17 residues. The V gene lost 4 bases and the J gene lost 3 bases, with 22 bases spanning the gap. This CDR3 is CASSYAQRYRVNYEQYF. Written as DNA, the CDR3 is TGTGCCAGCAGCTACGCGCAAAGATACAGGGTTAACTACGAGCAGTACTTC.

This clonotype was picked up a small number of times. The chain is built from TRBV4-3 and TRBJ2-3; TRBD2 aligns across 11 bases. V dropped 6 bases and J dropped 0; count of bases not matched to a gene: 11. The CDR3 has 18 residues. CDR1 is LGHNA and CDR2 is YSLEER in the germline V gene. CDR3 coding DNA: TGCGCCAGCAGGCACGGGACTAGCGGCCGCGCTAGCACAGATACGCAGTATTTT. This codes for CASRHGTSGRASTDTQYF.

This clonotype was seen more than once but under ten times. This chain links TRBV20-1 with TRBJ2-5; no definite D call. Looked up from germline, CDR1 is DFQATT and CDR2 is SNEGSKA (reference sequence). Trimming shortened V by 6 bases and J by 5 bases, and 13 bases separated the two germline ends. The CDR3 runs 12 residues. The CDR3 DNA sequence: TGCAGTGCGCCCAGGATGGGGGAGACCCAGTACTTC. As protein: CSAPRMGETQYF.